Below are 13 T cell receptor beta chains sequenced from a single sample in a study of shared clonotypes between healthy human individuals. Only in-frame clones appear in the TCRdb table, and some are missing; sequencing was by immunoSEQ multiplex PCR. This sample yields around 2.5 million clones, of which approximately 93% are seen a single time; 0.35% to 0.45% belongs to the top ten. Sample: naive CD4+ T cells from PBMCs. Subset meaning: CD45RA+ positively selected. These receptors came from a young man in good health. Some clones in this sample may be carry-over from other donors' samples.

V gene TRBV28 combines with J gene TRBJ2-7, with unresolved D. The V end was cut by 8 bases, the J end by 3 bases, with 11 bases between. This CDR3 is built from 12 residues. The germline V gene encodes CDR1 MDHEN and CDR2 SYDVKM. Here the CDR3 reads CASAYLLYEQYF. The DNA of the CDR3 is TGTGCCAGCGCCTACCTCCTCTACGAGCAGTACTTC.

The chain couples TRBV28 to TRBJ1-2; maybe TRBD1 (6 bases). Germline assignment: CDR1 MDHEN and CDR2 SYDVKM. The V end lost 6 bases, the J end lost 4 bases, and 18 bases lay between the germline ends. The CDR3 covers 15 residues. The CDR3 DNA sequence: TGTGCCAGCAGAACCGGACAGCCCTCAGCCTATGGCTACACCTTC. This encodes CASRTGQPSAYGYTF.

The rearrangement links TRBV28 to TRBJ2-1, with 9 bases matching TRBD1. The germline CDR1 and CDR2 sequences are MDHEN and SYDVKM. The ends lost 5 bases at V and 4 bases at J; junction bases unmatched: 6. CDR3 length equals 15 residues. The CDR3 spells CASSPGTGRYNEQFF. The CDR3 DNA is TGTGCCAGCAGTCCCGGGACAGGGCGATACAATGAGCAGTTCTTC.

The J gene is TRBJ2-1, the V gene TRBV30, with unresolved D. The CDR3 sequence is 11 residues long. V lost 2 bases and J lost 8, with 7 bases in between. CDR1 is GTSNPN, CDR2 SVGIG, per germline (reference sequence). The CDR3 DNA reads TGTGCCTGGAGTCTGGCCTATGAGCAGTTCTTC. It translates to CAWSLAYEQFF. The full variable domain, with the rest looked up from reference TRBV30 and TRBJ2-1, is SQTIHQWPATLVQPVGSPLSLECTVEGTSNPNLYWYRQAAGRGLQLLFYSVGIGQISSEVPQNLSASRPQDRQFILSSKKLLLSDSGFYLCAWSLAYEQFFGPGTRLTVL.

As concerns this clone: In the same sample, other DNA sequences code for this CDR3. The V and J genes are TRBV2 and TRBJ2-7, with D maybe TRBD1 (5 bases). CDR1 SNHLY and CDR2 FYNNEI come from the germline V gene. The V and J ends lost 2 bases and 4 bases respectively, with 12 bases between them. The CDR3 totals 14 residues. CDR3 amino acids: CASSEQGVGYEQYF. The CDR3 bases are TGTGCCAGCAGTGAACAAGGGGTTGGGTACGAGCAGTACTTC.

This clone was seen just once. The chain recombines TRBV5-1 with TRBJ2-7, with a possible D match to TRBD2 (5 bases). V lost 3 bases and J 2 bases, leaving 12 bases between the germline ends. The length of the CDR3 is 14 residues. Germline CDR1 reads SGHRS; CDR2 reads YFSETQ. The CDR3, as DNA: TGCGCCAGCAGCTGGGGAGTTAGTACCTACGAGCAGTACTTC. Its translation: CASSWGVSTYEQYF.

The J gene is TRBJ2-1, the V gene TRBV9; 7 bases match TRBD1. The trim removed 4 bases at V and 4 bases at J, leaving 8 bases unmatched. The CDR3 is 15 residues long. Germline V gene lookup returns CDR1 SGDLS and CDR2 YYNGEE. The CDR3 DNA reads TGTGCCAGCAGCCCCTCGGGACAGATATACAATGAGCAGTTCTTC. It yields the protein CASSPSGQIYNEQFF.

J is TRBJ2-1 and V is TRBV11-2, with D perhaps matching TRBD1 (6 bases). Trimming shortened V by 0 bases and J by 0 bases, and 18 bases separated the two germline ends. Germline lookup yields CDR1 SGHAT and CDR2 FQNNGV. This CDR3 is 19 amino acids long. The CDR3 here is CASSLDVAVDRRSYNEQFF. In nucleotides, the CDR3 is TGTGCCAGCAGCTTAGACGTCGCGGTAGACAGGCGCTCCTACAATGAGCAGTTCTTC. The full variable domain, its missing parts supplied by reference TRBV11-2 and TRBJ2-1, is EAGVAQSPRYKIIEKRQSVAFWCNPISGHATLYWYQQILGQGPKLLIQFQNNGVVDDSQLPKDRFSAERLKGVDSTLKIQPAKLEDSAVYLCASSLDVAVDRRSYNEQFFGPGTRLTVL.

The V call is TRBV12-5, the J call TRBJ1-2, with a tentative D call TRBD1 (5 bases). Trimming cost V 5 bases and J 6 bases, with 16 bases left between them. From germline, CDR1 is LGHNT and CDR2 FRNRAP. This CDR3 spans 14 amino acids. This CDR3 reads CASGVPGGGHGYTF. The CDR3 DNA reads TGTGCTAGTGGTGTACCGGGCGGGGGACATGGCTACACCTTC. The full variable domain, with the rest looked up from reference TRBV12-5 and TRBJ1-2, is DARVTQTPRHKVTEMGQEVTMRCQPILGHNTVFWYRQTMMQGLELLAYFRNRAPLDDSGMPKDRFSAEMPDATLATLKIQPSEPRDSAVYFCASGVPGGGHGYTFGSGTRLTVV.

The chain recombines TRBV7-8 with TRBJ2-7; 7 positions agree with TRBD2. After removal of 5 bases from V and 0 bases from J, the junction contained 13 bases not matched to a gene. This CDR3 region has 17 residues. CDR1 is SGHVS and CDR2 is FQNEAQ in the germline V gene. In nucleotides, the CDR3 is TGTGCCAGCAGCCAACGGACGCAGCGGGGCTACTCCTACGAGCAGTACTTC. This sequence encodes CASSQRTQRGYSYEQYF.

This chain connects TRBV5-5 to TRBJ1-5, with 8 nucleotides matching TRBD1. The CDR3 is 15 amino acids. V dropped 1 base and J dropped 6; count of bases not matched to a gene: 6. Germline V gene data show CDR1 as SGHKS and CDR2 as YYEKEE (reference sequence). The CDR3 DNA sequence: TGTGCCAGCAGCTTGAGAGACAGGGGAAGTCAGCCCCAGCATTTT. It codes for CASSLRDRGSQPQHF.

V is TRBV25-1 and J is TRBJ1-4; D unclear. V shed 3 bases and J shed 5 bases, with 10 bases lying between them. The length of the CDR3 is 14 residues. Per the germline V gene, CDR1 is MGHDK and CDR2 is SYGVNS. CDR3 in amino acids: CASSDRVTNEKLFF. For the CDR3, the DNA is TGTGCCAGCAGTGATAGGGTAACGAATGAAAAACTGTTTTTT.

As to this clone: In the same sample, other DNA sequences code for this CDR3. The V and J genes are TRBV6-6 and TRBJ2-2; maybe TRBD1 (5 bases). The CDR3 runs to 15 residues. Germline loops: CDR1 MNHNY, CDR2 SVGAGI (reference sequence). The V end lost 0 bases, the J end lost 6 bases, and 11 bases lay between the germline ends. The CDR3 protein is CASSYSGQGSGELFF. CDR3 in DNA: TGTGCCAGCAGTTACTCGGGGCAGGGCTCCGGGGAGCTGTTTTTT.